The 7 T cell receptor beta chains below come from one sample, sequenced in a study of cytomegalovirus exposure and HLA in healthy donors. Generated by immunoSEQ multiplex PCR, the TCRdb table keeps only in-frame clones and is missing some. Found here are 70,000 to 80,000 clones, roughly 94% of them singletons; the top ten hold 3.2%. The sequenced sample consisted of PBMCs. The receptors stem from a woman aged 18-29 years in good health and CMV-seropositive.

J is TRBJ2-2 and V is TRBV18; 8 positions match TRBD1. V shed 3 bases and J 3 bases; nucleotides not matched to a gene: 0. Germline values: CDR1 KGHSH, CDR2 LQKENI. This CDR3 is 14 amino acids long. CDR3 coding DNA: TGTGCCAGCTCACCGGGACAGGACACCGGGGAGCTGTTTTTT. This codes for CASSPGQDTGELFF.

This chain uses TRBV19 with TRBJ2-4; 9 nucleotides line up with TRBD1. The CDR3 is made up of 13 amino acids. J was trimmed by 7 bases and V by 4 bases; bases with no gene match: 2. The germline gives CDR1 LNHDA, CDR2 SQIVND (reference sequence). The CDR3 loop reads CASSTGQGNIQYF. CDR3 sequence (DNA): TGTGCCAGTAGTACCGGACAGGGGAACATTCAGTACTTC.

This chain uses TRBV6-1 with TRBJ1-1; TRBD1 might be the D (6 bases). CDR1 and CDR2 (germline): MNHNS, SASEGT. Trimming pared 2 bases from V and 4 bases from J, leaving 11 bases between. This CDR3 comprises 14 residues. This chain's CDR3 is CASSEPGDLTEAFF. The CDR3 coding sequence is TGTGCCAGCAGTGAACCAGGGGATCTCACTGAAGCTTTCTTT.

The V and J genes are TRBV6-6 and TRBJ2-7; TRBD1 agrees at 8 bases. This CDR3 contains 15 residues. CDR1 MNHNY and CDR2 SVGAGI come from the germline V gene (reference sequence). V gave up 0 bases and J gave up 9 bases; unmatched junction bases: 10. The CDR3 DNA sequence: TGTGCCAGCAGTTACTCGAGAGGACAGGGAGTTTTGCAGTACTTC. Its protein product is CASSYSRGQGVLQYF.

The gene calls are TRBV6-1 and TRBJ2-3, with D possibly TRBD2 on 5 matching bases. Looked up from germline, CDR1 is MNHNS and CDR2 is SASEGT. The CDR3 has 12 amino acids. V lost 8 bases to trimming and J lost 2 bases, with 8 bases between them. In DNA form, the CDR3 reads TGTGCCAGCGACTATATCACAGATACGCAGTATTTT. It translates to CASDYITDTQYF.

The chain combines TRBV6-6 with TRBJ2-7; 10 bases agree with TRBD1. CDR3 length: 14 amino acids. The germline CDR1 and CDR2 sequences are MNHNY and SVGAGI (reference sequence). Trimming cost V 8 bases and J 0 bases; bases outside gene matches: 4. CDR3 protein: CASAGQGSSYEQYF. CDR3 nucleotides: TGTGCCAGCGCGGGACAGGGGAGCTCCTACGAGCAGTACTTC.

CDR3 in amino acids: CASSLGGWTSGYEQYF. DNA for the CDR3: TGTGCCAGCAGTTTGGGGGGTTGGACTAGCGGCTACGAGCAGTACTTC. The V call is TRBV28, the J call TRBJ2-7; 10 nucleotides align to TRBD2. Germline V gene sequence: CDR1 MDHEN, CDR2 SYDVKM. J was trimmed by 3 bases and V by 3 bases; bases with no gene match: 8. This CDR3 comprises 16 residues.